This T cell receptor beta chain derives from a study of a mutant IDH1 vaccine in newly diagnosed glioma. Turning to the study itself: Of treated patients, 62.5% were men and about 38% women, averaging roughly 42 years. Before enrollment, patients got radiotherapy alone, temozolomide alone, or mostly the combination.

Findings and limits, study-wide: Immune responses arising from the vaccine appeared in around 93% of patients.

Of note for this clone: Its antigen is unidentified.

Clones were read by immunoSEQ multiplex PCR, and TCRdb kept only the in-frame ones, dropping some. The sample includes about 60,000 clones, under 90% of them seen just once. This CDR3 contains 17 residues. Trimming pared 0 bases from V and 2 bases from J, leaving 15 bases between. In germline, CDR1 is LGHNT, CDR2 FRNRAP. The time point: week 23, last vaccination. One vaccine dose held 300 ug of mutant IDH1 20-mer peptide and came with topical imiquimod. Newly diagnosed WHO grade 3 or 4 IDH1-mutant, ATRX-lost astrocytomas were identified in the donors. Specimen: PBMCs, collected from a glioma patient whose treatment included an IDH1 peptide vaccine. The chain uses TRBV12-5 and TRBJ2-3; D gene ambiguous. This receptor was taken from a man younger than 35 with glioma. CDR3 protein: CASGLVPPRPDTDTQYF. The CDR3 DNA reads as TGTGCTAGTGGTTTGGTACCACCCAGACCAGACACAGATACGCAGTATTTT. Supplemented by reference TRBV12-5 and TRBJ2-3, the full variable domain reads DARVTQTPRHKVTEMGQEVTMRCQPILGHNTVFWYRQTMMQGLELLAYFRNRAPLDDSGMPKDRFSAEMPDATLATLKIQPSEPRDSAVYFCASGLVPPRPDTDTQYFGPGTRLTVL.